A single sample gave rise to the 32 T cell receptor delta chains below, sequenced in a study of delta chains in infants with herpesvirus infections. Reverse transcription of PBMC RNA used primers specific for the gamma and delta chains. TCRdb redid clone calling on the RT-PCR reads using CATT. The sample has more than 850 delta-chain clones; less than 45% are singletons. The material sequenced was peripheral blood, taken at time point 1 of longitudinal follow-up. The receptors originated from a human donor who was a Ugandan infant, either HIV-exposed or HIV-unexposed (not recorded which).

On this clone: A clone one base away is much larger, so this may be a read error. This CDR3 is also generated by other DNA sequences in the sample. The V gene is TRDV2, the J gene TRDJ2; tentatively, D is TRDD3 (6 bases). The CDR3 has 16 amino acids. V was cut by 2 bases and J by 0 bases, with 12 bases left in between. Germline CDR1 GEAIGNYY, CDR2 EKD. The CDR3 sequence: CACDILGDTLTAQLFF. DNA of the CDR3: TGTGCCTGTGACATACTGGGAGATACTTTGACAGCACAACTCTTCTTT.

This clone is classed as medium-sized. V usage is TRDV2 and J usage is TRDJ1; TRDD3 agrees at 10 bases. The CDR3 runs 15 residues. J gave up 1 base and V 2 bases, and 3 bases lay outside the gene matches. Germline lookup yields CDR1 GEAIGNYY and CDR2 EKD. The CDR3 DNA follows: TGTGCCTGTGACATACTGGGGGATTTCACCGATAAACTCATCTTT. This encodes CACDILGDFTDKLIF.

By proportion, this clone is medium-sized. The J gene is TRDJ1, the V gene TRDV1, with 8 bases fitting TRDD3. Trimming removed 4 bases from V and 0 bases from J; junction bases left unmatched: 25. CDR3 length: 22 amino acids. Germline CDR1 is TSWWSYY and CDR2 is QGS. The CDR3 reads CALGGQCALLAWGTLYTDKLIF. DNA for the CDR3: TGTGCTCTTGGGGGCCAATGCGCTTTACTAGCCTGGGGGACCCTGTACACCGATAAACTCATCTTT.

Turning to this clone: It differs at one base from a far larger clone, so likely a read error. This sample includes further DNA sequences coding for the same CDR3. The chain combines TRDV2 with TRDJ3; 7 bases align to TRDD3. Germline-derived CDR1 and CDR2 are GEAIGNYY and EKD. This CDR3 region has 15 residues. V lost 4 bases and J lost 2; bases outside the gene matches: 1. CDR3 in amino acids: CACDWGTWDTRQMFF. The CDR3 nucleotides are TGTGCCTGTGATTGGGGGACCTGGGACACCCGACAGATGTTTTTC.

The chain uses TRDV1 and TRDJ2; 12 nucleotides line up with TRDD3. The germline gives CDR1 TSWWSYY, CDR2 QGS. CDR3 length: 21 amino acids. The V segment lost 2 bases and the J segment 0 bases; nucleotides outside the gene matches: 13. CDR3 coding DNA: TGTGCTCTTGGGGAAAATCTTCCTACTGGGGGATACCGAGCTTTGACAGCACAACTCTTCTTT. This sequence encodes CALGENLPTGGYRALTAQLFF.

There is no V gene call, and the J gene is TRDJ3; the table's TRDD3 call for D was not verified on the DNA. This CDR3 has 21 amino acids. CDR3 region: CATCDTVLGDTSSWDTRQMFF. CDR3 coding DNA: TGTGCCACCTGTGACACCGTACTGGGGGATACGAGCTCCTGGGACACCCGACAGATGTTTTTC.

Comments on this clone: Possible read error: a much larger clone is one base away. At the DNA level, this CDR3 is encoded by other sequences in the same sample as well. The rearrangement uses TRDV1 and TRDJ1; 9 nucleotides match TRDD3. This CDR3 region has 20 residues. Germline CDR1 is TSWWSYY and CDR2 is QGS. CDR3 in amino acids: CALGENRLRGYGVHTDKLIF. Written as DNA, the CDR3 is TGTGCTCTTGGGGAAAACAGGCTACGGGGATACGGGGTCCACACCGACAAACTCATCTTT.

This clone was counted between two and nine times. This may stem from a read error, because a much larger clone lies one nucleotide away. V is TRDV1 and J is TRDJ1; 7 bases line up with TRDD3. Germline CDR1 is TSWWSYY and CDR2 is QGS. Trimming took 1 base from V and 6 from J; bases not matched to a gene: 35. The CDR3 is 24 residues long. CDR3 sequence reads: CALGEPGGALALPFNGWGRHKLIF. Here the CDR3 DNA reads TGTGCTCTTGGGGAACCGGGGGGCGCCTTAGCCCTCCCTTTCAACGGGTGGGGGAGACATAAACTCATCTTT.

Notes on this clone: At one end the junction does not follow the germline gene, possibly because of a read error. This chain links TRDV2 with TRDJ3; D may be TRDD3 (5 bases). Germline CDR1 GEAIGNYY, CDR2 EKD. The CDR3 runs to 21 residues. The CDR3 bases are TGTGCCTGTGACTCCGGTGACCGGGGGTCCCTCCCCTCCAGGGACACCCGACAGATGTTTTTC. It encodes CACDSGDRGSLPSRDTRQMFF.

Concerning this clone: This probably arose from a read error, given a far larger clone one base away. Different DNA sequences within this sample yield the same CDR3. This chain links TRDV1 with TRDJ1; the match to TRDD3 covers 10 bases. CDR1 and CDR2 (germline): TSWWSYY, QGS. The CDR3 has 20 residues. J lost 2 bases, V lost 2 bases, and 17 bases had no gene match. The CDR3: CALGEACKGTGGFLTDKLIF. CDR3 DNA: TGTGCTCTTGGGGAAGCATGTAAAGGAACTGGGGGATTCCTTACCGATAAACTCATCTTT.

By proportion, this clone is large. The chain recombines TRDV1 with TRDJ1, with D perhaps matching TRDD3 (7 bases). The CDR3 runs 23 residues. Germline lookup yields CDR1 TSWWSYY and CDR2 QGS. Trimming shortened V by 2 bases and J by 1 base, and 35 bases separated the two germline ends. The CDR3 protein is CALGEKFILRTGGSLPVTDKLIF. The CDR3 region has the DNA TGTGCTCTTGGGGAAAAATTTATCCTACGTACCGGGGGATCTCTCCCCGTCACCGATAAACTCATCTTT.

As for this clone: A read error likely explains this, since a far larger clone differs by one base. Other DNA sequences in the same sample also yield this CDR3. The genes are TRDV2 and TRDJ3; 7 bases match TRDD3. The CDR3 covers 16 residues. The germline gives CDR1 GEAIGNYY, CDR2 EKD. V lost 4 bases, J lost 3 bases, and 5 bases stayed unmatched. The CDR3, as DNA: TGTGCCTGTGATACCTGGGGATACTGGGACACCCGACAGATGTTTTTC. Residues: CACDTWGYWDTRQMFF.

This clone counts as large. CDR3 in DNA: TGTGCTCTTGGGCCCGGGGCCTACCCCAGATACGCGAGACTCATCTTT. Translated: CALGPGAYPRYARLIF. V gene TRDV1 combines with J gene TRDJ1, with D tentatively TRDD3 (6 bases). Germline V gives CDR1 TSWWSYY, CDR2 QGS. CDR3 length: 16 residues. V lost 5 bases to trimming and J lost 10 bases, with 26 bases between them.

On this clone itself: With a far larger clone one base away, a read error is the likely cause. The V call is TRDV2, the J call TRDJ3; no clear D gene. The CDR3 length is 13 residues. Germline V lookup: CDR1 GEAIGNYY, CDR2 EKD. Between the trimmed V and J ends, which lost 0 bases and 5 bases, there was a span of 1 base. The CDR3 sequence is CACDTGDTRQMFF. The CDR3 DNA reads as TGTGCCTGTGACACCGGGGACACCCGACAGATGTTTTTC.

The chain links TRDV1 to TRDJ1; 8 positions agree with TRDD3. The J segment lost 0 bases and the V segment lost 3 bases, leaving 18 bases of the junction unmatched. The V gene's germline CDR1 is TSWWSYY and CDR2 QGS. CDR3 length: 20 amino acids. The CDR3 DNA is TGTGCTCTTGGGGACCCTAGGGACCGACTGGGGGCCGCCTACACCGATAAACTCATCTTT. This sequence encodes CALGDPRDRLGAAYTDKLIF.

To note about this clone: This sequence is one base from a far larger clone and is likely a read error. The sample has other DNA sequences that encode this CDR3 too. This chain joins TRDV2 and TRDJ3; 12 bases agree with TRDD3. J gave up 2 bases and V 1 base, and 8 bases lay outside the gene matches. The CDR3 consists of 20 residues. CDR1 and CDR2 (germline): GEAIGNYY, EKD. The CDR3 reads CACDTGWGIRGTWDTRQMFF. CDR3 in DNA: TGTGCCTGTGACACTGGCTGGGGGATACGCGGAACCTGGGACACCCGACAGATGTTTTTC.

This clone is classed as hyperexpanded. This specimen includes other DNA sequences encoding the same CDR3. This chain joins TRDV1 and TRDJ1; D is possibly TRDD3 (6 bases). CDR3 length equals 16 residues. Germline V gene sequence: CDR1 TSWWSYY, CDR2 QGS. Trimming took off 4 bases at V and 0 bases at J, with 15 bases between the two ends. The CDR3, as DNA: TGTGCTCTTGGGGGGATACTCCCCTTGTACACCGATAAACTCATCTTT. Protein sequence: CALGGILPLYTDKLIF.

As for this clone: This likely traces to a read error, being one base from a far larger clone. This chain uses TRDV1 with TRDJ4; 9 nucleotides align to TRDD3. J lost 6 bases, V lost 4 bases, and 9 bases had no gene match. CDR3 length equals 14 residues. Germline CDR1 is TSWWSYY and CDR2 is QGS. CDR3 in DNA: TGTGCTCTTGGGGGGCACCGGGGATACGGAACCCTGATCTTT. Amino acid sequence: CALGGHRGYGTLIF.

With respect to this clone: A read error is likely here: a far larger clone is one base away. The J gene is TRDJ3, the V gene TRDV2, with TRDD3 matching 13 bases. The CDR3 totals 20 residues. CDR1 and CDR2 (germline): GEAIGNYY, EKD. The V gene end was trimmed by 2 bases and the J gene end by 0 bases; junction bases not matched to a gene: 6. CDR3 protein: CACDKVLGDTSSWDTRQMFF. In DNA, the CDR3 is TGTGCCTGTGACAAAGTACTGGGGGATACGAGCTCCTGGGACACCCGACAGATGTTTTTC.

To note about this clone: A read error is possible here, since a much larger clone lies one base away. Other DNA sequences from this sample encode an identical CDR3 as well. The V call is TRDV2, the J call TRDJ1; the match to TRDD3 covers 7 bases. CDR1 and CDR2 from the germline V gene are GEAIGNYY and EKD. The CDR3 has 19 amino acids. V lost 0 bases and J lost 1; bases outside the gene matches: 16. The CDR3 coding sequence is TGTGCCTGTGACACCGGAAAAGGGGGATGCCCATGTACCACCGATAAACTCATCTTT. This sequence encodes CACDTGKGGCPCTTDKLIF.

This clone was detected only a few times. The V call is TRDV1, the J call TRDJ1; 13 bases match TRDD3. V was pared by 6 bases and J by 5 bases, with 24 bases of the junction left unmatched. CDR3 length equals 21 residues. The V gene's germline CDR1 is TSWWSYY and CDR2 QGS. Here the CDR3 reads CALGLTSPRFTGGYGPDKLIF. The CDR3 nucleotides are TGTGCTCTTGGCCTAACTTCTCCACGGTTTACTGGGGGATACGGACCTGATAAACTCATCTTT.

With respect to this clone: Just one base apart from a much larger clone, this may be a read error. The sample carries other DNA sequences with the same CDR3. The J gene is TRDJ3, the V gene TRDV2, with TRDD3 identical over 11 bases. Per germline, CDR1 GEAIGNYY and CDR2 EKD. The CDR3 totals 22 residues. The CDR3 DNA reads TGTGCCTGCGACACCGTCCCTACTGGGGGATATACGGGCCCCTGGGACACCCGACAGATGTTTTTC. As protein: CACDTVPTGGYTGPWDTRQMFF.

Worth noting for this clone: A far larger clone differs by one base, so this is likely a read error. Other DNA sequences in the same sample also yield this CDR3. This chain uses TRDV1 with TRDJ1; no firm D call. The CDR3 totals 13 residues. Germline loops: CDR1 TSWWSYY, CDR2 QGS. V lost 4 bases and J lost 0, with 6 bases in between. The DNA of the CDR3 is TGTGCTCTTGGGGGACAATACACCGATAAACTCATCTTT. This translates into CALGGQYTDKLIF.

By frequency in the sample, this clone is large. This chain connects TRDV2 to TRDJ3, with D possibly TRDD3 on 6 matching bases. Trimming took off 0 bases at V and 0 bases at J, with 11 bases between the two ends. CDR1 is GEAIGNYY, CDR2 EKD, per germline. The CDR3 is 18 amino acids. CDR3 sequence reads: CACDTLGPSSWDTRQMFF. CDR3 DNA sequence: TGTGCCTGTGACACCCTGGGGCCGAGCTCCTGGGACACCCGACAGATGTTTTTC.

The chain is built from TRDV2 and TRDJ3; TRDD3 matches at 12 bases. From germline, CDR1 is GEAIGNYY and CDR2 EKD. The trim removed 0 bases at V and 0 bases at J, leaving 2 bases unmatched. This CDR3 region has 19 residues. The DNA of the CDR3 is TGTGCCTGTGACACCCTACTGGGGGATACCTCCTGGGACACCCGACAGATGTTTTTC. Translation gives CACDTLLGDTSWDTRQMFF.

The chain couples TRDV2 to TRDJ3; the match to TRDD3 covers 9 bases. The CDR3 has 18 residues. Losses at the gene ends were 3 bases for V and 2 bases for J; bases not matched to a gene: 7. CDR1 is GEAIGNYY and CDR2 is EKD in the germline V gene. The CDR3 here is CACDLLLGEPWDTRQMFF. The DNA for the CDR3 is TGTGCCTGTGACCTATTACTGGGGGAACCCTGGGACACCCGACAGATGTTTTTC.

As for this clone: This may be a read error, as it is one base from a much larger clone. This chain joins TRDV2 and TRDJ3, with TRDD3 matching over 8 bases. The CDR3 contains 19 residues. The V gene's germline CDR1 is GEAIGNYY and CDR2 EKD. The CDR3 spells CARDTLLGVSSWDTRQMFF. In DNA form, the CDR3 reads TGTGCCCGTGACACCCTACTGGGGGTCAGCTCCTGGGACACCCGACAGATGTTTTTC.

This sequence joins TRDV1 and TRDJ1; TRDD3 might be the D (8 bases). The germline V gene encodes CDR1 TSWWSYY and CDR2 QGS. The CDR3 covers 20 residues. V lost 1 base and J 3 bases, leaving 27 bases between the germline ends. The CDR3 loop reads CALGEPNSSYRTGGADKLIF. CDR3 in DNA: TGTGCTCTTGGGGAACCAAACAGTTCCTACAGGACTGGGGGGGCCGATAAACTCATCTTT.

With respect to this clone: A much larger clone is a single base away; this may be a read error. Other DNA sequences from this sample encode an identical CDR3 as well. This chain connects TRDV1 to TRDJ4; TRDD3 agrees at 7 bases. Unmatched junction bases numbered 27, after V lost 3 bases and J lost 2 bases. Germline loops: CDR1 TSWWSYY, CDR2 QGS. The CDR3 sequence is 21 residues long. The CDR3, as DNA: TGTGCTCTTGGGGAGACTTCATCTTTACTGGGGATTCCTCTTCGGGGGAGACCCCTGATCTTT. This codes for CALGETSSLLGIPLRGRPLIF.

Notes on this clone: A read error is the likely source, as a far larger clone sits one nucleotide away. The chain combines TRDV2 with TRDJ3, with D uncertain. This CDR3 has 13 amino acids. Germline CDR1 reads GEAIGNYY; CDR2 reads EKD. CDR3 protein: CACGTWDTRQMFF. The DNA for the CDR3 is TGTGCCTGTGGCACCTGGGACACCCGACAGATGTTTTTC.

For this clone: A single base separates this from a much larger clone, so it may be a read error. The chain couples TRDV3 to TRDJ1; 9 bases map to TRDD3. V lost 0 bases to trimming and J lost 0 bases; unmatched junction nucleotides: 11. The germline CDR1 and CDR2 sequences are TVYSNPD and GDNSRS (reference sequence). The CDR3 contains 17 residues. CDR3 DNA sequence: TGTGCCTTTAGAGTCGTGGGGGATAGAATGAACACCGATAAACTCATCTTT. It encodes CAFRVVGDRMNTDKLIF. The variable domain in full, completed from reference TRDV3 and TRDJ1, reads CDKVTQSSPDQTVASGSEVVLLCTYDTVYSNPDLFWYRIRPDYSFQFVFYGDNSRSEGADFTQGRFSVKHILTQKAFHLVISPVRTEDSATYYCAFRVVGDRMNTDKLIFGKGTRVTVEP.

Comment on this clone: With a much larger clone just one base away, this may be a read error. In nucleotides, the CDR3 is TGTGCTCTTGGGGAATTTGGCTACGGTGGGGCCCCCTTCTGGGACACCCGACAGATGTTTTTC. Protein product: CALGEFGYGGAPFWDTRQMFF. V gene TRDV1 combines with J gene TRDJ3; weak D call: TRDD3 (5 bases). Per the germline V gene, CDR1 is TSWWSYY and CDR2 is QGS. Trimming cost V 2 bases and J 3 bases, with 23 bases left between them. CDR3 length equals 21 residues.